This T cell receptor (beta chain) appears in the sequencing data of a study of CD8 T cells in Susac syndrome. Looked up from germline, CDR1 is SGHTA and CDR2 is FQGTGA. CDR3 size: 15 residues. The germline V and J ends were trimmed by 5 bases and 2 bases, with 15 bases remaining between them. A remark on this clonotype: The antigen is undetermined.

The RNA, about 0.5 to 1 ug, was put through reverse transcription using random hexamers. Amplification of the TCR beta CDR3 was carried out by immunoSEQ multiplex PCR, which spanned a total of 54 Vbeta and 13 Jbeta segments. One entry per CDR3 protein results from TCRdb running MiXCR on the immunoSEQ multiplex PCR reads. The profile shows around 90,000 distinct CDR3 sequences, around 96% of them singletons. Overall study results and limits: Susac CD8+ clonal expansion peaked in TEMRA cells and active patients.

This TCR was recovered from a human donor with Susac syndrome. The rearrangement joins TRBV7-3 to TRBJ2-5, with D perhaps matching TRBD1 or TRBD2 (5 bases each). The sample taken for sequencing was CD8+ T cells from PBMCs. CDR3: CASSLGARGQETQYF. CDR3 DNA sequence: TGTGCCAGCAGCCTCGGGGCCCGAGGGCAAGAGACCCAGTACTTC.